This T cell receptor (beta chain) is from a study of blood T cell repertoires in COVID-19. Study-level background: Acute-phase and convalescent COVID-19 samples originated in the United States, Italy and Spain. From T cells, B-cell-depleted T cells, or PBMCs came the material, which was cDNA or gDNA.

Original processing notes: Reference gene primer amplification gave nucleated cell count estimates. The repertoire was sequenced with immunoSEQ multiplex PCR; TCRdb's copy has only in-frame clones and lacks some. V, J and clone size were drawn from that table, and D and trimming were deduced from the DNA. Here the sample spans 390,000 or so clones, around 89% being singletons. V lost 2 bases, J lost 7 bases, and 5 bases stayed unmatched. Per germline, CDR1 ENHRY and CDR2 SYGVKD. This CDR3 spans 15 amino acids. Followed longitudinally, the Seattle patients had been enrolled during active infection. The chain employs TRBV10-3 and TRBJ2-1; 10 nucleotides line up with TRBD2. The receptor was isolated from a woman aged 25-40 years with COVID-19, enrolled during active disease. The material sequenced was peripheral blood. CDR3 in amino acids: CAISEGLADFNEQFF. The CDR3 nucleotides are TGTGCCATCAGTGAGGGACTAGCGGACTTTAATGAGCAGTTCTTC.